The subject of this entry is one T cell receptor (beta chain). This receptor's antigen is unknown. Base qualities are not provided; no much larger clone lies one nucleotide away. The immunoSEQ Assay, a bias-controlled multiplex PCR, was used to amplify TCRbeta CDR3 regions from genomic DNA. Processing in the source paper ran as follows. Within the assay, amplification of reference gene primers was used to estimate how many nucleated cells each sample contained. Sequence reads were collapsed and filtered to measure the absolute abundance of every unique TCRbeta CDR3 rearrangement. Productive Simpson clonality was computed per sample as the square root of Simpson's diversity index over productive rearrangements. TCRdb obtained this table from immuneACCESS and retained in-frame rearrangements with V and J assigned. These tables miss some clones; where compared with another copy, unresolved V genes account for less than half of the shortfall, and the remainder is unexplained. That table supplies the V and J calls and clone size; D and trimming were determined from the DNA. In this sample the table shows fewer than 85,000 clones, around 67% of which occur a single time. Around 2.6% of the sample is taken by the ten largest.

The collaborating institutions used their own protocols to collect whole blood in K2EDTA tubes. Collaborator samples were shipped for TCRbeta analysis as frozen whole blood, isolated PBMCs, or DNA extracted from either sample type. Looking up the germline V gene (reference sequence) yields CDR1 LGHDT and CDR2 YNNKEL. CDR3 length: 17 amino acids, cysteine to phenylalanine. The CDR3 DNA has 51 bases and is translated from base 1. The V and J ends are trimmed by 4 bases and 3 bases, leaving 19 bases between them. This entry belongs to a study of blood T cell repertoires in COVID-19 (dated by TCRdb to the early 2020s). For the study in its entirety: Samples from collaborators originated in the United States, Italy and Spain and spanned both the acute and convalescent phases of COVID-19. Deeply sampled blood TCRbeta repertoires from subjects exposed to, actively infected with, or recovered from COVID-19 were included in the dataset. Where HLA class I and class II types were available, the types were taken from metadata supplied by the sample provider, not from assay-based typing. Samples came from the ongoing ImmuneRACE study (first 160 participants) plus 1,254 subjects from 6 global collaborators. A de-identified subject ID, COVID-19 status, age in years and sex were almost always included in the sample metadata. The prospective study material was composed of cDNA or gDNA derived from T cells, B-cell-depleted T cells, or PBMCs. A freely available public database, intended as a resource for researchers studying the immune response to SARS-CoV-2, is where the repertoires were released. Study-level results and caveats: How much clinical and demographic metadata was included differed by source and by participant, and the metadata was provided uncurated.

The specimen was peripheral blood. Here the chain combines TRBV3-1 (or the pseudogene TRBV3-2) and TRBJ2-1; TRBD1 might be the D gene, on 6 matching bases. The receptor was isolated from a human donor with acute or convalescent COVID-19. The donor label of this sample is uncertain. In nucleotide form, the sequence is TGTGCCAGCAGCCTTTCCAGGACAGCCAGGGGCTACAATGAGCAGTTCTTC. Its protein is CASSLSRTARGYNEQFF.